Listed here are 14 T cell receptor beta chains from one sample, sequenced in a study of T cell responses to AZD1222 COVID-19 vaccine. Clones were sequenced by immunoSEQ multiplex PCR, and TCRdb holds only the in-frame ones, with some missing. Of 110,000 to 150,000 clones detected, approximately 91% appear once; the ten largest clones hold approximately 2%. The sequencing here drew on peripheral blood, taken 28 days after the second AZD1222 dose. Receptors originate from an adult who received the AZD1222 COVID-19 vaccine.

The J gene is TRBJ2-5, the V gene TRBV7-6; 7 nucleotides line up with TRBD1. V trimming: 6 bases; J trimming: 3 bases; junction bases outside the gene matches: 7. Germline loops: CDR1 SGHVS, CDR2 FNYEAQ. This CDR3 has 14 residues. CDR3 in DNA: TGTGCCAGCAGGCGAGGGACAGACGAAGAGACCCAGTACTTC. Translated: CASRRGTDEETQYF. Supplemented by reference TRBV7-6 and TRBJ2-5, the full variable domain reads GAGVSQSPRYKVTKRGQDVALRCDPISGHVSLYWYRQALGQGPEFLTYFNYEAQQDKSGLPNDRFSAERPEGSISTLTIQRTEQRDSAMYRCASRRGTDEETQYFGPGTRLLVL.

The rearrangement links TRBV5-1 to TRBJ1-2; the match to TRBD1 covers 7 bases. The V gene's germline CDR1 is SGHRS and CDR2 YFSETQ. V shed 5 bases, J shed 5 bases, and the junction held 6 bases outside the gene matches. This CDR3 is 13 amino acids long. CDR3 bases: TGCGCCAGCAGAACAGGGGTTAATTATGGCTACACCTTC. It is translated as CASRTGVNYGYTF.

Here the CDR3 reads CASSLSFAQTGVTRNYGYTF. In nucleotides, the CDR3 is TGTGCCAGCAGTTTATCGTTCGCCCAAACAGGGGTAACTCGTAACTATGGCTACACCTTC. The chain recombines TRBV27 with TRBJ1-2, with TRBD1 matching 7 bases. Germline V gene lookup returns CDR1 MNHEY and CDR2 SMNVEV (reference sequence). Trimming removed 0 bases from V and 1 base from J; junction bases left unmatched: 17. This CDR3 contains 20 residues.

V is TRBV21-1 and J is TRBJ1-3; TRBD1, the D gene given by the table, was not confirmed from the DNA. TRBV21-1 is designated a pseudogene. The length of the CDR3 is 16 residues. As DNA, the CDR3 is TGTGCCAGCAGCTTCCGGACAGGGGCTCGGAGAAACACCATATATTTT. Its translation is CASSFRTGARRNTIYF.

This chain links TRBV7-6 with TRBJ1-1; a possible D gene is TRBD1 (5 bases). Trimming removed 0 bases from V and 5 bases from J, with 13 bases in between. The V gene's germline CDR1 is SGHVS and CDR2 FNYEAQ. The CDR3 has 15 amino acids. The CDR3 nucleotides are TGTGCCAGCAGCTTAGCGCTAAGAGGGGAGACTGAAGCTTTCTTT. It specifies CASSLALRGETEAFF.

The chain links TRBV7-9 to TRBJ2-3; possibly TRBD2 for D (5 bases). Trimming stripped 2 bases from V and 2 bases from J, with 20 bases between. Germline V lookup: CDR1 SEHNR, CDR2 FQNEAQ (reference sequence). This CDR3 contains 18 residues. This CDR3 is CASSLTPGKKMATDTQYF. The DNA for the CDR3 is TGTGCCAGCAGCTTAACCCCGGGGAAAAAAATGGCCACAGATACGCAGTATTTT.

This clone was observed once. The J gene is TRBJ1-3, the V gene TRBV9; unclear D gene. Germline assignment: CDR1 SGDLS and CDR2 YYNGEE. The CDR3 is made up of 13 amino acids. Trimming removed 1 base at V and 2 bases at J, with 4 bases between. The CDR3 DNA reads TGTGCCAGCAGCGTAACGGCTGGAAACACCATATATTTT. It yields the protein CASSVTAGNTIYF.

This clone has a single count. The chain is built from TRBV4-1 and TRBJ1-2; D not resolved. CDR3 length: 12 residues. The V gene lost 1 base and the J gene lost 8 bases, with 8 bases spanning the gap. The germline V gene encodes CDR1 MGHRA and CDR2 YSYEKL. For the CDR3, the DNA is TGCGCCAGCAGCCAAGCTGGGTGGGGCTACACCTTC. Residues: CASSQAGWGYTF.

The chain joins TRBV4-1 to TRBJ2-7, with 7 positions matching TRBD2. V gave up 2 bases and J gave up 6 bases; unmatched junction bases: 16. Germline V gene data show CDR1 as MGHRA and CDR2 as YSYEKL. CDR3 length equals 17 residues. CDR3: CASSQQSSAGAWSEQYF. The CDR3 bases are TGCGCCAGCAGCCAACAATCTAGCGCGGGAGCGTGGAGCGAGCAGTACTTC.

About this clone: Mismatch with germline at one junction end may stem from a read error. The rearrangement links TRBV18 to TRBJ1-1; D may be TRBD1 (6 bases). Germline V lookup: CDR1 KGHSH, CDR2 LQKENI. The CDR3 loop spans 14 amino acids. CDR3 nucleotide sequence: TGTGCCAGCTCCCCACAGGGTATGAACACTGAAGCTTTCTTT. It is translated as CASSPQGMNTEAFF. Looking up the rest from reference TRBV18 and TRBJ1-1 gives the full variable domain: NAGVMQNPRHLVRRRGQEARLRCSPMKGHSHVYWYRQLPEEGLKFMVYLQKENIIDESGMPKERFSAEFPKEGPSILRIQQVVRGDSAAYFCASSPQGMNTEAFFGQGTRLTVV.

The chain has TRBV29-1 and TRBJ1-1, with 9 bases matching TRBD1. V lost 6 bases to trimming and J lost 0 bases; unmatched junction nucleotides: 11. This CDR3 region has 16 residues. The germline V gene has CDR1 SQVTM and CDR2 ANQGSEA. The CDR3 is CSVPGQGLSLNTEAFF. The CDR3 region has the DNA TGCAGCGTCCCGGGACAGGGATTATCCTTGAACACTGAAGCTTTCTTT.

This chain connects TRBV19 to TRBJ1-2; a possible D gene is TRBD1 (5 bases). Germline-derived CDR1 and CDR2 are LNHDA and SQIVND (reference sequence). The CDR3 has 14 amino acids. V lost 1 base and J 7 bases, leaving 13 bases between the germline ends. The CDR3 coding sequence is TGTGCCAGTAGTATAGGGGCAGGGAAGGCTGGCTACACCTTC. Encoded protein: CASSIGAGKAGYTF.

The chain has TRBV5-1 and TRBJ1-1; TRBD1 is a possible D gene (6 bases). Trimming pared 2 bases from V and 2 bases from J, leaving 13 bases between. The CDR3 sequence is 15 residues long. CDR1 and CDR2 from the germline V gene are SGHRS and YFSETQ. CDR3 in DNA: TGCGCCAGCAGCTTCACCTCCGGGACAAACACTGAAGCTTTCTTT. Translation gives CASSFTSGTNTEAFF.

The chain carries TRBV6-5 and TRBJ1-1, with D perhaps TRBD1 (5 bases). The germline V gene has CDR1 MNHEY and CDR2 SVGAGI. The CDR3 totals 16 residues. V was shortened by 0 bases and J by 1 base, with 12 bases between the two germline ends. The CDR3 region is CASSYSPGRENTEAFF. CDR3 DNA sequence: TGTGCCAGCAGTTACTCCCCGGGACGGGAGAACACTGAAGCTTTCTTT.